This record concerns one T cell receptor beta chain sequence. This sample was taken from a study of cytomegalovirus exposure and HLA in healthy donors. The study ran its PCR with 60 Vbeta and 13 Jbeta primers. Assay: immunoSEQ multiplex PCR; the TCRdb copy retains only in-frame clones and omits some. Its listing shows some 130,000 clones. There are 15 residues in the CDR3. In germline, CDR1 is SGHTA, CDR2 FQGTGA. V lost 2 bases and J lost 5, with 13 bases in between. This clonotype was obtained from a man younger than 35 in good health and CMV-seronegative. Sequenced: PBMCs. This chain links TRBV7-3 with TRBJ2-1; TRBD2 might be the D (5 bases). CDR3 in DNA: TGTGCCAGCAGCTTAGCGGCCCCGGGAAACAATGAGCAGTTCTTC. Protein product: CASSLAAPGNNEQFF.